The entry below gives a single T cell receptor beta chain sequence along with its context. What this receptor recognizes is not known. The sample holds no much larger clone one base away, and base qualities are not on file. The CDR3 runs 15 amino acids, cysteine and phenylalanine included. The read is trimmed to its CDR3 DNA, 45 bases read in frame from base 1. V is clipped by 4 bases and J by 0 bases, and the sequence between their germline boundaries is 14 bases long. CDR1 GTSNPN and CDR2 SVGIG were looked up in the germline V gene (reference sequence). The data stem from a study of blood T cell repertoires in COVID-19 (dated by TCRdb to between 2020 and 2021). Regarding the study in general: Collaborator samples came from the United States, Italy and Spain and covered acute and convalescent phases of COVID-19. The material from the prospective study consisted of cDNA or gDNA derived from T cells, B-cell-depleted T cells, or PBMCs. Subjects who had been exposed to COVID-19, were actively infected with it, or had recovered from it provided the deeply sampled blood TCRbeta repertoires that made up the dataset. The repertoires were released in a freely available public database intended as a resource for research on the immune response to SARS-CoV-2. Samples were obtained from the ongoing ImmuneRACE study (first 160 participants) and from about 1,300 subjects provided by 6 global collaborators. Nearly every sample came with metadata listing a de-identified subject ID, COVID-19 status, age in years and sex. Where HLA class I and class II types were available, the types were taken from metadata supplied by the sample provider, not from assay-based typing. The investigation overall reported the following: Clinical and demographic metadata were provided uncurated, with the amount varying by source and participant.

The immunoSEQ Assay, a bias-controlled multiplex PCR, was used to amplify TCRbeta CDR3 regions from genomic DNA. From the authors' description of their analysis: Nucleated cell counts per sample were estimated from amplification of reference gene primers within the assay. Sequence reads were collapsed and filtered to measure the absolute abundance of every unique TCRbeta CDR3 rearrangement. Productive Simpson clonality was computed per sample as the square root of Simpson's diversity index over productive rearrangements. Held by TCRdb, this immuneACCESS table contains in-frame sequences only and omits some clones. Under half of the omission traces to an unresolved V gene where checked; the cause of the rest is unknown. V, J and clone size reflect that table, while D and trimming were determined from the DNA. This sample is represented by approximately 490,000 clones; approximately 90% of them were singletons. The ten largest clones represent 8.3% of the sample.

Participants in the prospective study were aged roughly 18 to 89 years, lived in some 24 United States geographic areas, and enrolled through a virtual design. To assign participants to cohorts, the prospective study relied on clinical history that participants themselves reported in a screening survey and a study questionnaire. Recovered participants in ImmuneRACE Cohort 3 were defined as having two consecutive negative NP/OP PCR tests, clearance from a healthcare professional, or resolution of symptoms. Mobile phlebotomists in the prospective study collected whole blood, serum and a nasopharyngeal or oropharyngeal swab from every participant. Participants in the prospective study had the option to provide additional blood draws and questionnaires over a roughly 2-month period. Before DNA extraction, blood samples from the prospective study were shipped at room temperature or frozen.

This receptor was taken from a woman aged 55-69 years who had recovered from COVID-19. Sequencing was done on a sample of PBMCs or T cells enriched from blood (not recorded which). The receptor chain draws on TRBV30 and TRBJ2-3; a tentative D call is TRBD1 (6 bases match). The nucleotides are TGTGCCTGGAAACAGGGTCCCACTAGCACAGATACGCAGTATTTT. It specifies CAWKQGPTSTDTQYF.